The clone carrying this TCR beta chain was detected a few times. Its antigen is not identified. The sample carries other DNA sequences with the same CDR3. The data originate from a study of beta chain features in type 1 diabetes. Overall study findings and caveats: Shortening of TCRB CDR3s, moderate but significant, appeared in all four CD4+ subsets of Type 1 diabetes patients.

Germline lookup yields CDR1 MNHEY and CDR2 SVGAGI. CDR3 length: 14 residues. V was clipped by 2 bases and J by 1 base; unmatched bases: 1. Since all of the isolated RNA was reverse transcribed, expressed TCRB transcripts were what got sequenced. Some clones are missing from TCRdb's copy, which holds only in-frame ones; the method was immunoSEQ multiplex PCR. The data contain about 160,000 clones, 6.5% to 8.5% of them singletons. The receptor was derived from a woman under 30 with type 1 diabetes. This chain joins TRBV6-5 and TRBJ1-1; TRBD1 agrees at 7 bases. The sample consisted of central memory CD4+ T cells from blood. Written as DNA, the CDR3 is TGTGCCAGCAGTTACGGGACAGCGAACACTGAAGCTTTCTTT. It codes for CASSYGTANTEAFF.